This T cell receptor beta chain was retrieved from a study of T-cell memory formation after mild COVID-19. The study's findings and limits: Balance between CD4 and CD8 was seen in clones contracting day 15 to 85, and a CD4+ lean was seen in later expanders. Researchers could not confirm that second-wave clones peaking on day 37 targeted SARS-CoV-2. The pre-infection memory compartment contained some responding clones, suggesting cross-reactive memory joined. Largely, contracting CD4+ clones fell within CM and EM, and contracting CD8+ clones within EMRA.

As to this clonotype: The antigen is unknown.

The CDR3 extends over 15 amino acids. Trimming cost V 6 bases and J 5 bases, with 22 bases left between them. From germline, CDR1 is DFQATT and CDR2 SNEGSKA (reference sequence). A single record per CDR3 protein comes from TCRdb applying MiXCR to the 5' RACE reads. The profile covers about 620,000 distinct CDR3 sequences, with about a sixth appearing a single time and 12% taken by the ten largest. This TCR was recovered from an adult woman who had mild COVID-19 (a few samples of this study predate the infection). Cell type and time point are not known. The specimen sequenced was PBMCs or a T cell subset sorted from them (not recorded which). The V gene is TRBV20-1, the J gene TRBJ2-5, with D possibly TRBD2 on 6 matching bases. The CDR3 spells CSAQTPTSGGETQYF. The CDR3 DNA reads TGCAGTGCCCAGACCCCGACTAGTGGGGGGGAGACCCAGTACTTC.